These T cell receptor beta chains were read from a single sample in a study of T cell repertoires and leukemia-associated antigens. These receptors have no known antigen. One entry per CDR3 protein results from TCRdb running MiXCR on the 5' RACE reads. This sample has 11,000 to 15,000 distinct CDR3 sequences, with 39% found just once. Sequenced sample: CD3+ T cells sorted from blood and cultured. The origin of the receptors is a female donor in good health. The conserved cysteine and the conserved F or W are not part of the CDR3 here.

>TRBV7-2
ASSAGLAGSPYEQY
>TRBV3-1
ASSRLEAGEWGEQY
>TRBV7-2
AGSPRFIMEELF
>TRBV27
ATFNQPQH
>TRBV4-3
ASSPSEGEGTGEQF
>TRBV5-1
ASSLTPGQGIYNEQY
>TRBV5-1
ASSLGQWLAGSIKQF
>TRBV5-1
ASVHTLDQTYEQY
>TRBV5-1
ASFGGGLARKTQY
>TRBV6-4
ASSDSPGTHNEQF
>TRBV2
ASSGDRGAQRTQY
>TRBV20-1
SPPSSYEQY
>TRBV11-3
ASSSGEVNEQF
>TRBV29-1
SVEIQGISYNEQF
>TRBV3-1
AGSQPRQGFDEKLF
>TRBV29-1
SVLGLADYNEQF